Following are 14 T cell receptor beta chains from one sample sequenced in a study of post-analysis software for immune sequencing data. Study findings and constraints: Included in a set of roughly 5 TRBV segments more frequent in patients than controls were TRBV5-6, TRBV5-1 and TRBV20-1.

Tagging with unique molecular identifiers was a feature of the TCR beta cDNA libraries. TCRdb passed the PCR reads through MiXCR, listing each CDR3 protein once. The profile shows roughly 600,000 distinct CDR3 sequences, 44% of them singletons. Their antigens remain unidentified. Material for sequencing was blood. All receptors come from a girl aged 10 to 17 with multiple sclerosis.

The chain uses TRBV23-1 and TRBJ2-1; 8 bases are shared with TRBD1. TRBV23-1 is known as an ORF, though its function is uncertain. V shed 1 base, J shed 5 bases, and the junction held 7 bases outside the gene matches. This CDR3 contains 16 residues. Here the CDR3 reads CASSQYAGQDNNEQFF. CDR3 DNA: TGCGCCAGCAGTCAATATGCGGGACAGGATAACAATGAGCAGTTCTTC.

This clonotype was recorded a few times. The gene calls are TRBV7-2 and TRBJ2-5; D call uncertain. The J call may not be correct, given that the DNA end is closer to TRBJ2-7. CDR1 is SGHTA, CDR2 FQGNSA, per germline. The CDR3 spans 12 residues. The CDR3 spells CASSLHSHEQYF. The CDR3 nucleotides are TGTGCCAGCAGCTTACACAGCCACGAGCAGTACTTC.

This clonotype has a handful of counts. The chain employs TRBV20-1 and TRBJ2-5, with a weak D call TRBD1 (6 bases). The CDR3 has 14 residues. The V gene lost 3 bases and the J gene lost 3 bases, with 14 bases spanning the gap. Germline-derived CDR1 and CDR2 are DFQATT and SNEGSKA (reference sequence). The CDR3 DNA reads TGCAGTGCTAGGTCCAGGACAGAAAAAGAGACCCAGTACTTC. This encodes CSARSRTEKETQYF.

J is TRBJ2-1 and V is TRBV9, with TRBD2 matching 9 bases. With V trimmed by 0 bases and J by 4 bases, 2 bases remained unmatched. Germline CDR1 and CDR2: SGDLS and YYNGEE. The CDR3 covers 15 residues. In DNA, the CDR3 is TGTGCCAGCAGCGTAGGCGGACTAGCGTACAATGAGCAGTTCTTC. This gives the protein CASSVGGLAYNEQFF.

Note on this clonotype: A junction boundary mismatches the germline segment, possibly from a read error. The rearrangement joins TRBV4-1 to TRBJ2-5; maybe TRBD1 (5 bases). Germline CDR1 is MGHRA and CDR2 is YSYEKL. CDR3 length: 14 residues. CDR3 DNA sequence: TGCGCCAGCAGCCAACGGCAGGGTGGGGCAGAGCAGTACTTT. This translates into CASSQRQGGAEQYF.

The rearrangement joins TRBV6-5 to TRBJ2-7; a possible D gene is TRBD1 (5 bases). The CDR3 runs to 15 residues. CDR1 is MNHEY, CDR2 SVGAGI, per germline. Deletions cut 5 bases from V and 3 bases from J, with 17 bases between. CDR3 sequence (DNA): TGTGCCAGCAGTCCCACTGACAGACCCTGCTACGAGCAGTACTTC. It encodes CASSPTDRPCYEQYF.

The chain combines TRBV6-5 with TRBJ1-5; D call uncertain. The CDR3 covers 15 residues. V lost 4 bases to trimming and J lost 5 bases, with 15 bases between them. CDR1 is MNHEY, CDR2 SVGAGI, per germline. The CDR3 sequence is CASSSWGEGDQPQHF. CDR3 bases: TGTGCCAGCAGTTCTTGGGGAGAGGGTGATCAGCCCCAGCATTTT.

The V call is TRBV29-1, the J call TRBJ2-7; D gene uncertain. Germline CDR1 reads SQVTM; CDR2 reads ANQGSEA. The CDR3 is 11 amino acids. Trimming shortened V by 6 bases and J by 3 bases, and 9 bases separated the two germline ends. The DNA for the CDR3 is TGCAGCGTAGCGACCCTCTACGAGCAGTACTTC. It specifies CSVATLYEQYF.

The rearrangement uses TRBV7-9 and TRBJ2-2; D may be TRBD2 (6 bases). Trimming removed 5 bases at V and 5 bases at J, with 24 bases between. The CDR3 contains 18 residues. Germline V gene lookup returns CDR1 SEHNR and CDR2 FQNEAQ (reference sequence). CDR3: CASSPPRGSERGTGELFF. CDR3 coding DNA: TGTGCCAGCAGCCCCCCTCGCGGCAGCGAACGGGGGACCGGGGAGCTGTTTTTT. Complete variable domain (other parts from reference TRBV7-9 and TRBJ2-2): DTGVSQNPRHKITKRGQNVTFRCDPISEHNRLYWYRQTLGQGPEFLTYFQNEAQLEKSRLLSDRFSAERPKGSFSTLEIQRTEQGDSAMYLCASSPPRGSERGTGELFFGEGSRLTVL.

The V gene is TRBV20-1, the J gene TRBJ2-5; TRBD2 matches at 10 bases. The CDR3 has 16 residues. The ends lost 0 bases at V and 2 bases at J; junction bases unmatched: 6. Germline V gives CDR1 DFQATT, CDR2 SNEGSKA (reference sequence). This CDR3 reads CSAREELAGAQETQYF. CDR3 DNA: TGCAGTGCTAGAGAGGAGCTAGCGGGGGCACAAGAGACCCAGTACTTC.

The chain recombines TRBV12-3 or TRBV12-4 with TRBJ1-6; D remains unclear. The V end lost 5 bases, the J end lost 18 bases, and 20 bases lay between the germline ends. The CDR3 is 13 amino acids. CDR3 bases: TGTGCCAGCAGTCTCCTCCTAAAAGAATCCCCCCACTTT. Translation gives CASSLLLKESPHF.

Regarding this clonotype: A much larger clone lies one base from this, so it may be a read error. The rearrangement uses TRBV11-2 and TRBJ2-1; a weak D match, TRBD2 (5 bases). The CDR3 is made up of 15 amino acids. V was trimmed by 1 base and J by 3 bases, leaving 10 bases between them. Germline-derived CDR1 and CDR2 are SGHAT and FQNNGV. The CDR3 coding sequence is TGTGCCAGCAGCTTAGGGCCAGCGGACTACAATGAGCAGTTCTTC. Translation: CASSLGPADYNEQFF.

Only one count was recorded for this clonotype. The chain couples TRBV29-1 to TRBJ1-2, with 7 nucleotides matching TRBD1. The germline V gene encodes CDR1 SQVTM and CDR2 ANQGSEA. The CDR3 runs to 14 residues. V lost 3 bases, J lost 6 bases, and 10 bases stayed unmatched. The chain's CDR3 is CSVDKNRGGHGYTF. CDR3 nucleotides: TGCAGCGTTGATAAGAACAGGGGAGGCCATGGCTACACCTTC.

V usage is TRBV12-3 or TRBV12-4 and J usage is TRBJ2-3, with D perhaps TRBD2 (6 bases). With 1 base removed from V and 8 bases from J, the gap between germline ends came to 10 bases. The CDR3 length is 13 residues. The chain's CDR3 is CASSLEWDFTQYF. For the CDR3, the DNA is TGTGCCAGCAGTTTAGAGTGGGACTTTACGCAGTATTTT.